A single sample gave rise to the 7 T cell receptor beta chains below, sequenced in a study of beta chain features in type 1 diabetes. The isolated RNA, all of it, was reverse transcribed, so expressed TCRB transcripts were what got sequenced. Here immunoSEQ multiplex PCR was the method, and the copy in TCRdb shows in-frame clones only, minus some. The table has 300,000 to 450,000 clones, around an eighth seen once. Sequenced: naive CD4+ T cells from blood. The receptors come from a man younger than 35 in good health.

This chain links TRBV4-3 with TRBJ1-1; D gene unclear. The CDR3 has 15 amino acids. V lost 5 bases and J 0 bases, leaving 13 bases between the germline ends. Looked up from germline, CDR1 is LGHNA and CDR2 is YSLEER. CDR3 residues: CASSLRARMNTEAFF. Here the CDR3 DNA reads TGCGCCAGCAGCTTGAGAGCCAGGATGAACACTGAAGCTTTCTTT.

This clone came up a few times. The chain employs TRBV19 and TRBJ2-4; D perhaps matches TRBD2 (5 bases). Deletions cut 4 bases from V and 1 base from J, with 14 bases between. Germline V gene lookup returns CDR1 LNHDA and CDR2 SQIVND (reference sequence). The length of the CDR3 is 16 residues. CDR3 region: CASSTDRVAAKNIQYF. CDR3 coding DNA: TGTGCCAGTAGTACCGATCGGGTAGCGGCCAAAAACATTCAGTACTTC. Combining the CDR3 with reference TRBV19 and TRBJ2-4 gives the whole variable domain DGGITQSPKYLFRKEGQNVTLSCEQNLNHDAMYWYRQDPGQGLRLIYYSQIVNDFQKGDIAEGYSVSREKKESFPLTVTSAQKNPTAFYLCASSTDRVAAKNIQYFGAGTRLSVL.

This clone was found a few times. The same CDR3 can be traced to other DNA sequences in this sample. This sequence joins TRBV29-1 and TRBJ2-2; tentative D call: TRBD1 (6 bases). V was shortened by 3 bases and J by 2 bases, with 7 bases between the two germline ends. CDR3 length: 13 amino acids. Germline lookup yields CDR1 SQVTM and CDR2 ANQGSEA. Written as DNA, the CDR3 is TGCAGCGTTGACAGGGGCAACACCGGGGAGCTGTTTTTT. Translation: CSVDRGNTGELFF.

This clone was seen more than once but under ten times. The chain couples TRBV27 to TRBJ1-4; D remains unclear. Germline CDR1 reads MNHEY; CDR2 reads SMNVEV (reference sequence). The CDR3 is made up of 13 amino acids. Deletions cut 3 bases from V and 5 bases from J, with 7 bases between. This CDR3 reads CASSLWENEKLFF. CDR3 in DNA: TGTGCCAGCAGTTTGTGGGAGAATGAAAAACTGTTTTTT.

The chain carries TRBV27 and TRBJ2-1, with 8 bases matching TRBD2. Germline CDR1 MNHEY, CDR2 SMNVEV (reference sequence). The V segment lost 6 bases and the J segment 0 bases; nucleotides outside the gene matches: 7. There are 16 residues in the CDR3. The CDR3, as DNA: TGTGCCAGCAGCAGGACTAGCAGGAGCTCCTACAATGAGCAGTTCTTC. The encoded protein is CASSRTSRSSYNEQFF.

The CDR3 reads CASRPTGGRTEAFF. The CDR3 nucleotides are TGTGCCAGCAGACCCACAGGGGGCCGAACTGAAGCTTTCTTT. The chain has TRBV2 and TRBJ1-1; 9 bases line up with TRBD1. J was trimmed by 5 bases and V by 6 bases; bases with no gene match: 7. Germline V gene data show CDR1 as SNHLY and CDR2 as FYNNEI. This CDR3 spans 14 amino acids.

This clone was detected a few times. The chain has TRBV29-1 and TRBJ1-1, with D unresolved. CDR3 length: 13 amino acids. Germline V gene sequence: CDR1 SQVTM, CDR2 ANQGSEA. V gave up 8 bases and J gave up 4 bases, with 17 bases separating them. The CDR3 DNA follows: TGCAGCCACGGAGGTGGTGATGGCACTGAAGCTTTCTTT. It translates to CSHGGGDGTEAFF.